Each of the 5 T cell receptor beta chains below was sequenced from the same sample in a study of CD8+ T cells in alopecia areata. After isolation, RNA underwent reverse transcription to generate cDNA as the sequencing template. TCRdb's copy holds only in-frame clones and misses some; the assay was immunoSEQ multiplex PCR. Here the sample spans roughly 170,000 clones, roughly 64% being singletons. Indicated treatment: oral pan-JAK inhibitor, 5-10 mg twice daily. The material was CD8+ T cells sorted from blood, obtained at week 24, from a patient treated with tofacitinib. Receptor source: a human donor with alopecia areata.

This clone was detected once. The chain employs TRBV9 and TRBJ2-2, with D uncertain. V lost 5 bases to trimming and J lost 6 bases, with 8 bases between them. There are 12 residues in the CDR3. The germline gives CDR1 SGDLS, CDR2 YYNGEE. The CDR3 DNA is TGTGCCAGCAGTGAACGGTCCGGGGAGCTGTTTTTT. It yields the protein CASSERSGELFF.

The V gene is TRBV12-5, the J gene TRBJ2-5; 7 bases match TRBD2. The CDR3 totals 16 residues. Germline V lookup: CDR1 LGHNT, CDR2 FRNRAP. The trim removed 4 bases at V and 1 base at J, leaving 9 bases unmatched. The CDR3 is CASGWGGTEPQETQYF. Here the CDR3 DNA reads TGTGCTAGTGGTTGGGGGGGGACCGAACCCCAAGAGACCCAGTACTTC.

The chain links TRBV30 to TRBJ1-2; D not resolved. Deletions cut 1 base from V and 3 bases from J, with 9 bases between. This CDR3 is 13 amino acids long. Germline-derived CDR1 and CDR2 are GTSNPN and SVGIG (reference sequence). Here the CDR3 reads CAWSEGNHYGYTF. The CDR3 bases are TGTGCCTGGAGTGAAGGCAATCACTATGGCTACACCTTC.

The chain has TRBV5-1 and TRBJ1-1; possible D gene TRBD1, 5 bases. Per the germline V gene, CDR1 is SGHRS and CDR2 is YFSETQ. The CDR3 contains 13 residues. Trimming took off 6 bases at V and 7 bases at J, with 16 bases between the two ends. The CDR3 DNA sequence: TGCGCCAGCATGGCCCTTGGGGGTATTGAAGCTTTCTTT. Its translation is CASMALGGIEAFF.

CDR3 residues: CASGMGYNEQFF. The CDR3 coding sequence is TGTGCTAGTGGGATGGGGTACAATGAGCAGTTCTTC. This chain links TRBV12-5 with TRBJ2-1; D is unresolved. V gave up 6 bases and J gave up 4 bases, with 7 bases separating them. The CDR3 has 12 amino acids. Germline CDR1 reads LGHNT; CDR2 reads FRNRAP.